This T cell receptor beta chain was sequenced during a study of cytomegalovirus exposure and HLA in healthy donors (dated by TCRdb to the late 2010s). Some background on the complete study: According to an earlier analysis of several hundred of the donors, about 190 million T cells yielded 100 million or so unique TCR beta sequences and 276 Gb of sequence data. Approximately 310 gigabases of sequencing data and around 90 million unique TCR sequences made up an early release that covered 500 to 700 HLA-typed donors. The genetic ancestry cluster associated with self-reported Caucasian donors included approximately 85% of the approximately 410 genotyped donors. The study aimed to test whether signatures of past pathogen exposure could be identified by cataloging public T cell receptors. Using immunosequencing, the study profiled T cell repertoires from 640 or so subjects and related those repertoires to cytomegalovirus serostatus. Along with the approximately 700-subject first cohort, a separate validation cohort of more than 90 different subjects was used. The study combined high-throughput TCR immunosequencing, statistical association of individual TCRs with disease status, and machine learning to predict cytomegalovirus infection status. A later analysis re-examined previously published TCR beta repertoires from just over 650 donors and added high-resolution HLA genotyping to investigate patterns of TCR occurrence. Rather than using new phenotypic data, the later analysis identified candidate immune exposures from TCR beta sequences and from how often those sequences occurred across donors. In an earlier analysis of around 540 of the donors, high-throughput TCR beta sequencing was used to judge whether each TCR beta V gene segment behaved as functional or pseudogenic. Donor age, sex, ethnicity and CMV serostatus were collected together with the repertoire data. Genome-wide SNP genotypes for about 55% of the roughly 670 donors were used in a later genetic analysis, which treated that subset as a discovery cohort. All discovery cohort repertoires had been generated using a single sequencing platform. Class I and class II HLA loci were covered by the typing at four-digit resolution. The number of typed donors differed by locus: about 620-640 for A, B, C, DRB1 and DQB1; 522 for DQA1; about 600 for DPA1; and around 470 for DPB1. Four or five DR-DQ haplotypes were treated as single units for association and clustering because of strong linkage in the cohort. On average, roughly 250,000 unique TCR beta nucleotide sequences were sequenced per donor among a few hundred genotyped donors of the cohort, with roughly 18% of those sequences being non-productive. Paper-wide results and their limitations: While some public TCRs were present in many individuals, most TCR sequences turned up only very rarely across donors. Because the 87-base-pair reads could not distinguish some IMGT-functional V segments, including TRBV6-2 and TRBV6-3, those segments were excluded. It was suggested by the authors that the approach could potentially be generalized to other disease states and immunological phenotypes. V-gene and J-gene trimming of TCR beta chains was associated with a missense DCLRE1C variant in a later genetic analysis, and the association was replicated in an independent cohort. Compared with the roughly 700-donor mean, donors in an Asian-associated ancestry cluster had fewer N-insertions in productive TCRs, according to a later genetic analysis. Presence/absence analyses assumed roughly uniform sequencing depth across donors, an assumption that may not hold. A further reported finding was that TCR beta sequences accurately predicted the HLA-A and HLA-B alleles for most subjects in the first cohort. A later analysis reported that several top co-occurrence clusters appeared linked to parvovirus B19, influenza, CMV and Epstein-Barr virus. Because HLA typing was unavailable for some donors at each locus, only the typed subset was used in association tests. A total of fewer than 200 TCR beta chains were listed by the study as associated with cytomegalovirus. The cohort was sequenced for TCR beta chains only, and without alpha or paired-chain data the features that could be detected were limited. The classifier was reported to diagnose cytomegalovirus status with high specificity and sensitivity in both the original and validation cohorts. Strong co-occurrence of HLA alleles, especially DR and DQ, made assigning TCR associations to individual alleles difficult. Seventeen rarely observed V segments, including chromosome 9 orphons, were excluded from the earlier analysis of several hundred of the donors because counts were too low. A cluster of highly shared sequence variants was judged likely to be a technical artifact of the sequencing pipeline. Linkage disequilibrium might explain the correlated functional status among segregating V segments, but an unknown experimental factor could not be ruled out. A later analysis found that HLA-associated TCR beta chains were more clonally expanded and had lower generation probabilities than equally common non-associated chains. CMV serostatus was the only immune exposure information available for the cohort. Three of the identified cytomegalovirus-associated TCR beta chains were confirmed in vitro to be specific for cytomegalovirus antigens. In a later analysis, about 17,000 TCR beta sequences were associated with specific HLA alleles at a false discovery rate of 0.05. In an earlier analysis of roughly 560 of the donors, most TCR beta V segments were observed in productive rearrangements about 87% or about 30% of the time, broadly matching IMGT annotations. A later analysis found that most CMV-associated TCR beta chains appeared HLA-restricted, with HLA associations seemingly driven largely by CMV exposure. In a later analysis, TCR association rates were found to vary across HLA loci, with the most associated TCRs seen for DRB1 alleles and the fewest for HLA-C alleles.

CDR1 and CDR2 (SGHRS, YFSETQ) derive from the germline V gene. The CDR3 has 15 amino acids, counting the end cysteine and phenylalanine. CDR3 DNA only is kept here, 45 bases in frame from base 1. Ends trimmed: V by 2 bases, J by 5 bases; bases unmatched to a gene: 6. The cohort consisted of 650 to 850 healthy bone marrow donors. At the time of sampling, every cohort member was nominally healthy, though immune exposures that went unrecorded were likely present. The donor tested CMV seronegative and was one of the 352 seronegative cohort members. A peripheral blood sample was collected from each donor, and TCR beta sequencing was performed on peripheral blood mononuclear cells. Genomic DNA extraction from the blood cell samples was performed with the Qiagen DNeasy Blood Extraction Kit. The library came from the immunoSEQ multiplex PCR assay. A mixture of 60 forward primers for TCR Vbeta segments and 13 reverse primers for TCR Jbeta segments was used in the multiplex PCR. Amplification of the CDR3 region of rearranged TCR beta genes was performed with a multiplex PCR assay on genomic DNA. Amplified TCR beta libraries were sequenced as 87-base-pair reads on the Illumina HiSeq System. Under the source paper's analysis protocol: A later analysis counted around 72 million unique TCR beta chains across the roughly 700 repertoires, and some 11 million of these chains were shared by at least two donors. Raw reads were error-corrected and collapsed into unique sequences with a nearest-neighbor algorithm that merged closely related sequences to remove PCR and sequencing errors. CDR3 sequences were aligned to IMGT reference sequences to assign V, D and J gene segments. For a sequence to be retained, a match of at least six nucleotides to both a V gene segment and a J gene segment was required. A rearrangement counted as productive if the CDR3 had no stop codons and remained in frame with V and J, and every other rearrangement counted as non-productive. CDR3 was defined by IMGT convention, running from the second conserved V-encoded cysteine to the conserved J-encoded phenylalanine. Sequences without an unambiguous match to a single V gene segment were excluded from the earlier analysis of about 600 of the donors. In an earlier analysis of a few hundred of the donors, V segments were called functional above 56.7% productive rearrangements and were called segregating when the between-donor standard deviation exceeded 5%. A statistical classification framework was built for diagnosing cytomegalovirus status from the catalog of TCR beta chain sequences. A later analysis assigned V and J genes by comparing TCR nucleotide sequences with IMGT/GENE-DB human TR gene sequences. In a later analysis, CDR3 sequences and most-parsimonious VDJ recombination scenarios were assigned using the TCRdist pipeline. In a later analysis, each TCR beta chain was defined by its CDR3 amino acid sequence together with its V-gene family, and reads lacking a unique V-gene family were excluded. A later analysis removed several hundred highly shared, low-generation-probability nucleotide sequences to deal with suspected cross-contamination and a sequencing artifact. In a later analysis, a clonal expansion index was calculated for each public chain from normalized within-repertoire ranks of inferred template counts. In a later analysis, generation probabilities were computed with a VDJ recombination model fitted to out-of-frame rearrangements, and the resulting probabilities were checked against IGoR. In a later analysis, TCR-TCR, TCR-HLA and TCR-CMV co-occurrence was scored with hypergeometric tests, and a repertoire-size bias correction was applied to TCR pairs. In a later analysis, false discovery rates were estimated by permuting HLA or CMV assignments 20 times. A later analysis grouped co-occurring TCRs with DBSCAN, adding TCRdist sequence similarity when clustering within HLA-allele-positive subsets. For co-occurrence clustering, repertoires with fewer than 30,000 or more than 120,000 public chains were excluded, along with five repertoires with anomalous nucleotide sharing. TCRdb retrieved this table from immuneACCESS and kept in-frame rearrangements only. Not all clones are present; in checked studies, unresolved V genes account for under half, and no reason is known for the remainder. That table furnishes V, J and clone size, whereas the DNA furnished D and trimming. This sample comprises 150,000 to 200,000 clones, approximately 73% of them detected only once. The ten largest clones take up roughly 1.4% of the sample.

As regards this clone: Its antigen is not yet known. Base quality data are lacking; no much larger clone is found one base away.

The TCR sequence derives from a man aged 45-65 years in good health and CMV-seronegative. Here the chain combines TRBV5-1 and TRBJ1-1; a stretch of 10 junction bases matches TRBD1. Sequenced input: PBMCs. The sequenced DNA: TGCGCCAGCAGCTTCCCGGGACAGGGGACAACTGAAGCTTTCTTT. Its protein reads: CASSFPGQGTTEAFF.